This TCR beta chain was sequenced in a study of control samples from healthy donors and cancer patients. This CDR3 contains 14 residues. Germline CDR1 SNHLY, CDR2 FYNNEI. The V end lost 1 base, the J end lost 7 bases, and 13 bases lay between the germline ends. The repertoire was sequenced with immunoSEQ multiplex PCR; TCRdb's copy has only in-frame clones and lacks some. Seen here are some 220,000 clones, roughly 94% observed once, and the top ten hold roughly 1.6%. The chain joins TRBV2 to TRBJ1-1, with no clear D. The TCR originated in a man aged 50-60 years in good health. Sample: blood. As DNA, the CDR3 is TGTGCCAGCAGTGAAGGAACAGTTTGGGGTGAAGCTTTCTTT. This gives the protein CASSEGTVWGEAFF.